Sequencing of this T cell receptor (beta chain) was carried out in a study of cytomegalovirus exposure and HLA in healthy donors. Study information: Counted in an early data release were roughly 87 million unique TCRs from HLA-typed donors. Study-wide results and limits: Three chains linked to CMV were shown in vitro to be specific for CMV antigens.

Concerning this clone: Its specificity is not known.

There are 16 residues in the CDR3. J was trimmed by 5 bases and V by 4 bases; bases with no gene match: 8. CDR1 is SGDLS and CDR2 is YYNGEE in the germline V gene. The PCR made use of 60 Vbeta and 13 Jbeta primers. Sequencing was performed with immunoSEQ multiplex PCR; in TCRdb, only in-frame clones are kept and a portion is missing. Of 300,000 or so clones listed, 84% are singletons. This receptor was obtained from a woman aged 40 to 55 in good health and CMV-seropositive. Material: PBMCs. V is TRBV9 and J is TRBJ2-7; 14 bases match TRBD2. The CDR3 reads CASSKGLAGVGNEQYF. CDR3 nucleotide sequence: TGTGCCAGCAGCAAGGGACTAGCGGGAGTCGGTAACGAGCAGTACTTC.